This T cell receptor beta chain is drawn from a study of blood T cell repertoires in COVID-19. Original data processing: From reference gene primer amplification, estimates of nucleated cell counts were derived. The assay was immunoSEQ multiplex PCR, and TCRdb's table has in-frame clones only and misses some. The DNA was the basis for D and trimming; V, J and clone size are from that table. The repertoire holds about 170,000 clones, with about 80% as singletons. The sequenced sample consisted of peripheral blood. This sequence originates from a woman aged 80 or over with acute or convalescent COVID-19.

This CDR3 is CASSLGSPHSGSSEQFF. DNA for the CDR3: TGTGCCAGCAGCTTGGGATCCCCTCATAGCGGGAGTAGTGAGCAGTTCTTC. The rearrangement links TRBV5-5 to TRBJ2-1, with 9 bases lining up with TRBD2. Per germline, CDR1 SGHKS and CDR2 YYEKEE (reference sequence). There are 17 residues in the CDR3. V shed 0 bases, J shed 9 bases, and the junction held 13 bases outside the gene matches.